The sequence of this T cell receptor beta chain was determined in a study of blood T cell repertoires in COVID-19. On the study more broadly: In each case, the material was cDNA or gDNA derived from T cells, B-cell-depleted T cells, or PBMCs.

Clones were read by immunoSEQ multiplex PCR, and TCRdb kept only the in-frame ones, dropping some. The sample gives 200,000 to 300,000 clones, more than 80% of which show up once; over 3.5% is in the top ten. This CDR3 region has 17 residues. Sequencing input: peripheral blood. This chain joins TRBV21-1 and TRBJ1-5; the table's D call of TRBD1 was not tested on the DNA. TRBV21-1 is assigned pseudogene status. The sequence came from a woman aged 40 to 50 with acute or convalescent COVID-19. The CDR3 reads CASSKAQGAFTKEPQHF. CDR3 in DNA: TGTGCCAGCAGCAAAGCGCAGGGGGCCTTCACTAAGGAGCCCCAGCATTTT.